These 21 T cell receptor beta chains originate from one sample sequenced in a study of PD-1 blockade in classical Hodgkin lymphoma. Profiled with immunoSEQ multiplex PCR; TCRdb holds only in-frame clones, not every one. The sample yields tens of thousands of clones, 71% seen once. In every patient, relapse followed autologous stem cell transplantation, while exposure to brentuximab vedotin differed. Sequenced material: peripheral blood mononuclear cells (PBMCs), taken at baseline. These receptors originate from a human donor with classical Hodgkin lymphoma.

This clone was observed once. The chain employs TRBV5-6 and TRBJ2-1, with 9 bases identical to TRBD1. V lost 3 bases and J lost 0; bases outside the gene matches: 4. The CDR3 has 16 residues. CDR1 SGHDT and CDR2 YYEEEE come from the germline V gene. This chain's CDR3 is CASSYETGGSYNEQFF. In nucleotides, the CDR3 is TGTGCCAGCAGCTACGAGACAGGGGGCTCCTACAATGAGCAGTTCTTC.

This chain joins TRBV29-1 and TRBJ2-1; the match to TRBD2 covers 8 bases. The CDR3 totals 15 residues. J was trimmed by 5 bases and V by 5 bases; bases with no gene match: 11. Germline loops: CDR1 SQVTM, CDR2 ANQGSEA. The CDR3 region has the DNA TGCAGCGTTTCGGGCGGGAGGACTGCCAACAATGAGCAGTTCTTC. It translates to CSVSGGRTANNEQFF.

CDR3 sequence (DNA): TGCGCCAGCAGCCAAGATATAGGGACAGGGGCTGGAAACACCATATATTTT. Protein product: CASSQDIGTGAGNTIYF. This chain connects TRBV4-3 to TRBJ1-3; TRBD1 matches at 10 bases. This CDR3 spans 17 amino acids. Germline V gives CDR1 LGHNA, CDR2 YSLEER. J lost 2 bases, V lost 0 bases, and 4 bases had no gene match.

Written as DNA, the CDR3 is TGCGCCAGCAGCCAAATTACAGGGGATGGCTACACCTTC. Amino acids: CASSQITGDGYTF. This sequence joins TRBV4-3 and TRBJ1-2; 7 bases fit TRBD1. The CDR3 sequence is 13 residues long. Germline V gives CDR1 LGHNA, CDR2 YSLEER. The V and J ends lost 2 bases and 6 bases, in that order; junction bases with no gene match: 3.

The gene calls are TRBV29-1 and TRBJ2-3, with no clear D. The V and J ends lost 8 bases and 14 bases respectively, with 26 bases between them. There are 13 residues in the CDR3. CDR1 and CDR2 (germline): SQVTM, ANQGSEA. In DNA form, the CDR3 reads TGCAGCTACCTTCACCAGAGCCGTATGCCGGGGTATTTT. Its translation is CSYLHQSRMPGYF.

V usage is TRBV5-4 and J usage is TRBJ2-1, with 10 bases lining up with TRBD2. Germline-derived CDR1 and CDR2 are SGHNT and YYREEE (reference sequence). Trimming took 4 bases from V and 0 from J; bases not matched to a gene: 7. The length of the CDR3 is 17 residues. This CDR3 reads CASSPPSGSSSYNEQFF. The CDR3 nucleotides are TGTGCCAGCAGCCCGCCTAGCGGGAGTTCCTCCTACAATGAGCAGTTCTTC.

The rearrangement links TRBV2 to TRBJ2-5; maybe TRBD2 (6 bases). Trimming took 3 bases from V and 4 from J, leaving 15 bases between them. The CDR3 is 15 amino acids. CDR1 and CDR2 (germline): SNHLY, FYNNEI. The CDR3 is CASSDPRWGGETQYF. The CDR3 DNA reads TGTGCCAGCAGTGATCCACGATGGGGAGGAGAGACCCAGTACTTC.

The gene calls are TRBV15 and TRBJ2-5; D is perhaps TRBD1 or TRBD2 (5 bases each). Germline V lookup: CDR1 LNHNV, CDR2 YYDKDF (reference sequence). This CDR3 is 12 amino acids long. V gave up 0 bases and J gave up 13 bases, with 12 bases separating them. DNA of the CDR3: TGTGCCACCAGCAGAGATCGGGGCGGTGGGTACTTC. Translation: CATSRDRGGGYF.

Only one count was recorded for this clone. J is TRBJ1-1 and V is TRBV9; 7 nucleotides match TRBD1. Germline lookup yields CDR1 SGDLS and CDR2 YYNGEE. Trimming cost V 6 bases and J 2 bases; bases outside gene matches: 13. CDR3 length: 16 amino acids. The CDR3 is CASTLFDRAQNTEAFF. The DNA for the CDR3 is TGTGCCAGCACCCTATTCGACAGGGCCCAAAACACTGAAGCTTTCTTT.

The rearrangement uses TRBV6-5 and TRBJ2-3; 7 bases agree with TRBD2. V lost 6 bases to trimming and J lost 0 bases; unmatched junction nucleotides: 3. This CDR3 spans 14 amino acids. Germline CDR1 reads MNHEY; CDR2 reads SVGAGI. CDR3 sequence reads: CASRPSGSTDTQYF. Written as DNA, the CDR3 is TGTGCCAGCAGACCTAGCGGAAGCACAGATACGCAGTATTTT.

This chain connects TRBV30 to TRBJ2-7; D unresolved. V dropped 4 bases and J dropped 0 bases, with 7 bases sitting between them. This CDR3 region has 12 residues. The germline CDR1 and CDR2 sequences are GTSNPN and SVGIG (reference sequence). Here the CDR3 DNA reads TGTGCCTGGACTGTAAGCTCCTACGAGCAGTACTTC. Translating it yields CAWTVSSYEQYF.

This clone was recorded only once. The chain uses TRBV7-9 and TRBJ1-2, with D uncertain. CDR3 size: 12 residues. The ends were cut back, 4 bases at V and 7 bases at J, with 10 bases in the middle. Germline V gene sequence: CDR1 SEHNR, CDR2 FQNEAQ (reference sequence). The CDR3 protein is CASSSEVVGYTF. The CDR3 bases are TGTGCCAGCAGCTCAGAGGTCGTTGGCTACACCTTC. The whole variable domain, remainder taken from reference TRBV7-9 and TRBJ1-2, is DTGVSQNPRHKITKRGQNVTFRCDPISEHNRLYWYRQTLGQGPEFLTYFQNEAQLEKSRLLSDRFSAERPKGSFSTLEIQRTEQGDSAMYLCASSSEVVGYTFGSGTRLTVV.

The sample holds a few counts of this clone. The V gene is TRBV7-2, the J gene TRBJ2-2; D may be TRBD1 (5 bases). Trimming pared 3 bases from V and 7 bases from J, leaving 12 bases between. CDR3 length equals 14 residues. Germline-derived CDR1 and CDR2 are SGHTA and FQGNSA. The CDR3 DNA is TGTGCCAGCAGCTTTACGTCAGGGATCGGGGAGCTGTTTTTT. Amino acids: CASSFTSGIGELFF.

This chain links TRBV10-3 with TRBJ1-2; 8 nucleotides line up with TRBD1. The CDR3 spans 14 residues. Looked up from germline, CDR1 is ENHRY and CDR2 is SYGVKD. The trim removed 2 bases at V and 6 bases at J, leaving 5 bases unmatched. The CDR3 DNA follows: TGTGCCATCAGTGAGACAGGGGGGGTAGATGGCTACACCTTC. Encoded protein: CAISETGGVDGYTF.

The chain has TRBV5-5 and TRBJ1-2, with D unresolved. V was clipped by 0 bases and J by 5 bases, with 11 bases between them. The germline CDR1 and CDR2 sequences are SGHKS and YYEKEE (reference sequence). The CDR3 extends over 14 amino acids. Here the CDR3 reads CASSLGTAFYGYTF. The CDR3 DNA reads as TGTGCCAGCAGCTTGGGTACAGCATTTTATGGCTACACCTTC.

The chain recombines TRBV7-3 with TRBJ2-5; no clear D. CDR3 length: 15 residues. CDR1 and CDR2 (germline): SGHTA, FQGTGA. V dropped 1 base and J dropped 1 base, with 10 bases sitting between them. DNA of the CDR3: TGTGCCAGCAGCTTAAACTTAGGGTCCCAAGAGACCCAGTACTTC. Its protein product is CASSLNLGSQETQYF.

V is TRBV19 and J is TRBJ2-7; no definite D call. Trimming left V 2 bases short and J 6 bases short, with 11 bases between. CDR1 is LNHDA, CDR2 SQIVND, per germline (reference sequence). The CDR3 length is 13 residues. CDR3 loop: CASSIPSFPEQYF. Written as DNA, the CDR3 is TGTGCCAGTAGTATACCCTCGTTTCCCGAGCAGTACTTC.

This chain connects TRBV9 to TRBJ2-7; D possibly corresponds to TRBD1 (6 bases). Trimming pared 4 bases from V and 4 bases from J, leaving 18 bases between. CDR1 is SGDLS and CDR2 is YYNGEE in the germline V gene. The CDR3 totals 15 residues. CDR3 in amino acids: CASSSTDSSSYEQYF. The CDR3 nucleotides are TGTGCCAGCAGCTCGACGGACAGCTCTTCTTACGAGCAGTACTTC.

The table lists this clone with a few counts. The rearrangement links TRBV5-1 to TRBJ1-1; possibly TRBD1 for D (6 bases). Germline-derived CDR1 and CDR2 are SGHRS and YFSETQ. V was cut by 6 bases and J by 3 bases, with 18 bases left in between. The CDR3 covers 15 residues. CDR3 nucleotides: TGCGCCAGCACCCCAGGACGGGGGGCGGACACTGAAGCTTTCTTT. Protein sequence: CASTPGRGADTEAFF. Complete variable domain (other parts from reference TRBV5-1 and TRBJ1-1): KAGVTQTPRYLIKTRGQQVTLSCSPISGHRSVSWYQQTPGQGLQFLFEYFSETQRNKGNFPGRFSGRQFSNSRSEMNVSTLELGDSALYLCASTPGRGADTEAFFGQGTRLTVV.

The rearrangement links TRBV25-1 to TRBJ1-1; tentatively, D is TRBD1 (5 bases). The CDR3 contains 14 residues. Trimming cost V 3 bases and J 1 base, with 9 bases left between them. CDR1 MGHDK and CDR2 SYGVNS come from the germline V gene. CDR3 nucleotide sequence: TGTGCCAGCAGTGACCCGGGACGGAACACTGAAGCTTTCTTT. Protein sequence: CASSDPGRNTEAFF.

V is TRBV6-4 and J is TRBJ2-7; 8 positions agree with TRBD1. The CDR3 totals 15 residues. Germline V gives CDR1 MRHNA, CDR2 SNTAGT. With 4 bases clipped from V and 5 bases from J, the junction kept 10 bases outside the gene matches. CDR3 sequence reads: CASSVSGTGSDEQYF. The CDR3 coding sequence is TGTGCCAGCAGTGTCTCAGGGACAGGATCCGACGAGCAGTACTTC.